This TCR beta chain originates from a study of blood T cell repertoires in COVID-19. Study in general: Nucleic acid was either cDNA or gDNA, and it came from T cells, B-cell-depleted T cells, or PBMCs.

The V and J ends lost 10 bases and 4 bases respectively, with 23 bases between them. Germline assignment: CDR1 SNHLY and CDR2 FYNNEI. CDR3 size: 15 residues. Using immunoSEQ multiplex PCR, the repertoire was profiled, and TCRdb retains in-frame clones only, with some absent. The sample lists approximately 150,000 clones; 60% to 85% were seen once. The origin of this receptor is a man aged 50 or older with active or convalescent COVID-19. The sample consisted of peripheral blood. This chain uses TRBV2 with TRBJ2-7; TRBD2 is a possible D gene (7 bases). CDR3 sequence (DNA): TGTGCCACCTTAGGGGGAGCGGGACAAATATACGAGCAGTACTTC. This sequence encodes CATLGGAGQIYEQYF.